This T cell receptor (beta chain) was observed in a study of control samples from healthy donors and cancer patients (dated by TCRdb to the early 2020s). V drops 0 bases and J drops 1 base, leaving 12 bases in between. Its CDR3 holds 16 amino acids, cysteine through phenylalanine. Only the CDR3 DNA stays, 48 bases, in frame from base 1. In the germline V gene (reference sequence), CDR1 corresponds to LNHDA and CDR2 to SQIVND. Concerning this clone itself: The antigen this receptor binds is unknown. Base qualities are not at hand, and no much larger clone is one base apart.

Libraries came from the immunoSEQ multiplex PCR assay. This is the immuneACCESS table as TCRdb keeps it, with only in-frame sequences that have V and J called. A part of the clones is gone; compared with another copy, unresolved V genes explain less than half, and the rest is unexplained. In this sample the table shows more than 85,000 clones, 80% to 90% of which occur a single time. The ten largest clones add up to around 17% of the sample. Rearrangement joined TRBV19 to TRBJ1-1; TRBD1 is perhaps the D gene, given 5 matching bases. The sequencing sample was made of blood. The source of this sequence is a woman aged 45-60 years in good health. The CDR3 region: CASSIDQDTGNTEAFF. The nucleotides are TGTGCCAGTAGTATAGATCAGGACACTGGGAACACTGAAGCTTTCTTT.